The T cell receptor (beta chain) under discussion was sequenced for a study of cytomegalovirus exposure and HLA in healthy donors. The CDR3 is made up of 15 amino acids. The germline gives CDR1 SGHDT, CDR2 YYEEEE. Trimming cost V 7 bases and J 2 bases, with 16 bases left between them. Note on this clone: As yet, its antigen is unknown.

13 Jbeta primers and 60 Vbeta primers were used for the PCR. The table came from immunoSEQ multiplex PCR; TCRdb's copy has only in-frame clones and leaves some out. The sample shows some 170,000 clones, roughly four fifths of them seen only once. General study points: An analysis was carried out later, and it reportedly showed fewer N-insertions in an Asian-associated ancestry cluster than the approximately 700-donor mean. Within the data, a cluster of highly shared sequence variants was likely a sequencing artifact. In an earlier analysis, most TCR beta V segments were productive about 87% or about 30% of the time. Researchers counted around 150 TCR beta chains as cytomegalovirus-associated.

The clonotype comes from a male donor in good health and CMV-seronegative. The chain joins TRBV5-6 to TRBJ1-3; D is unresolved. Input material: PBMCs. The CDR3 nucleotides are TGTGCCAGCTCGAGGTCGGGGATCGCTGGAAACACCATATATTTT. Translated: CASSRSGIAGNTIYF. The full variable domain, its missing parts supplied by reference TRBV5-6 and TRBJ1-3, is DAGVTQSPTHLIKTRGQQVTLRCSPKSGHDTVSWYQQALGQGPQFIFQYYEEEERQRGNFPDRFSGHQFPNYSSELNVNALLLGDSALYLCASSRSGIAGNTIYFGEGSWLTVV.